The clone carrying this T cell receptor beta chain was detected many times. What it recognizes is unknown. The record originates from a study of Graves' ophthalmopathy and Graves' hyperthyroidism. Study-level findings and limits: Classification of ophthalmopathy versus stable hyperthyroidism by a 13-signature model yielded just under 90% sensitivity and around 77% specificity.

Amplified material comprised TCR beta CDR3 regions derived from RNA transcripts. HTBI-primed RT-PCR formed the first round, and a multiplex PCR formed the second. TCRdb called the multiplex PCR reads again in MiXCR, with one record for every CDR3 protein. The data hold about half a million distinct CDR3 sequences, with approximately 15% observed a single time. The CDR3 runs 13 residues. Germline V gene sequence: CDR1 LGHNA, CDR2 YNFKEQ. The V gene lost 4 bases and the J gene lost 5 bases, with 9 bases spanning the gap. This rearrangement joins TRBV4-2 to TRBJ1-5, with a tentative D call TRBD1 (5 bases). The specimen was blood. This receptor was taken from a woman younger than 45 with Graves' ophthalmopathy. The CDR3 sequence is CASSPGPYQPQHF. The CDR3 bases are TGTGCCAGCAGCCCGGGGCCTTATCAGCCCCAGCATTTT.